This T cell receptor beta chain is drawn from a study of blood T cell repertoires in COVID-19. Looking at the study overall: Samples of COVID-19 (acute and convalescent) were obtained from the United States, Italy and Spain.

The study assigned cohorts using participant-reported clinical history. In this sample, this clone turned up a few times. CDR1 and CDR2 from the germline V gene are SGHKS and YYEKEE (reference sequence). The CDR3 has 13 amino acids. V was cut by 4 bases and J by 4 bases, with 11 bases left in between. The data were produced by immunoSEQ multiplex PCR, yet TCRdb's version contains in-frame clones alone and is incomplete. The sample has a few hundred thousand clones, 70% to 90% seen once. The receptor was derived from a man younger than 45 with acute COVID-19. Sequenced material: PBMCs or T cells enriched from blood (not recorded which). The V and J genes are TRBV5-5 and TRBJ1-1, with D hard to call. The DNA for the CDR3 is TGTGCCAGCAGCGACCGGTTAGCCACTGAAGCTTTCTTT. As protein: CASSDRLATEAFF. The full variable domain, with the rest looked up from reference TRBV5-5 and TRBJ1-1, is DAGVTQSPTHLIKTRGQQVTLRCSPISGHKSVSWYQQVLGQGPQFIFQYYEKEERGRGNFPDRFSARQFPNYSSELNVNALLLGDSALYLCASSDRLATEAFFGQGTRLTVV.